The clone carrying this TCR beta chain was observed a handful of times. The antigen remains undetermined. Template switching supplied a universal primer site; unique molecular identifiers were carried on the cDNA. Using its own MiXCR run on the 5' RACE reads, TCRdb lists one record per CDR3 protein. The sample lists 700,000 or so distinct CDR3 sequences, 8.5% to 9% occurring once. This entry is derived from a study of identical twins. CDR1 and CDR2 (germline): SGHVS, FNYEAQ. The V segment lost 5 bases and the J segment 5 bases; nucleotides outside the gene matches: 11. The CDR3 contains 15 residues. The study's findings and limits: Insertions were fewer in abundant cord blood beta clonotypes, whereas memory repertoires showed none of this pattern. Sharing of beta out-of-frame sequences by twins showed a weaker excess.

Another study also made use of these data, one on yellow fever vaccine responses in identical twins.

Input material: PBMCs. This sequence joins TRBV7-6 and TRBJ2-7, with 8 bases fitting TRBD1. This receptor was identified in a woman aged 18-29 years in good health. The CDR3 loop is CASSPLDRALNEQYF. The CDR3 nucleotides are TGTGCCAGCAGCCCATTGGACAGGGCGCTCAACGAGCAGTACTTC.